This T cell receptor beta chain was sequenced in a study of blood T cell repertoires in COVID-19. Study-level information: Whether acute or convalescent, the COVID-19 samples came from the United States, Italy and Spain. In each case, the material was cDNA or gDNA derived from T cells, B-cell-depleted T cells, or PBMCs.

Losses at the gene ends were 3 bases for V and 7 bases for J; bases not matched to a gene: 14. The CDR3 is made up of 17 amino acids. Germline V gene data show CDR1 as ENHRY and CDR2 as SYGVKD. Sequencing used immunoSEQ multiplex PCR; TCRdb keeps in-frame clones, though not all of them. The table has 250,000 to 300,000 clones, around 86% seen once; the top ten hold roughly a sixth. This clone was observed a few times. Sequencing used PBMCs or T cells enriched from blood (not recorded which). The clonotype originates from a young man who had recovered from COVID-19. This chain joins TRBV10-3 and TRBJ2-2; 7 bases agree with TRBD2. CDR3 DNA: TGTGCCATCAGTGAAGGCTCGGTGGGGGGGTACGACGGGGAGCTGTTTTTT. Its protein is CAISEGSVGGYDGELFF.